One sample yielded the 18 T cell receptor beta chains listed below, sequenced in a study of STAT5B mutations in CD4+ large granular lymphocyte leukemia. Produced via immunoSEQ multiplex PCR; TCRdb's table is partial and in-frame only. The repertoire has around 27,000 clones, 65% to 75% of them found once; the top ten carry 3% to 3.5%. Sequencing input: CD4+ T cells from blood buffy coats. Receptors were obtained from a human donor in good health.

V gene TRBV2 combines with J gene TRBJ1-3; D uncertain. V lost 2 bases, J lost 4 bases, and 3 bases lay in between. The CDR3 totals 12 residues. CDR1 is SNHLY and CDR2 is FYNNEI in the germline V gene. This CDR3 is CASSEYGNTIYF. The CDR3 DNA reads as TGTGCCAGCAGTGAATACGGAAACACCATATATTTT.

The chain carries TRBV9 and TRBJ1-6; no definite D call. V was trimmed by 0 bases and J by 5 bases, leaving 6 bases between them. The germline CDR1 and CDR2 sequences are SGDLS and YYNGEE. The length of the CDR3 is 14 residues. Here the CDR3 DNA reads TGTGCCAGCAGCGTAGCCGTGAATAATTCACCCCTCCACTTT. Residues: CASSVAVNNSPLHF.

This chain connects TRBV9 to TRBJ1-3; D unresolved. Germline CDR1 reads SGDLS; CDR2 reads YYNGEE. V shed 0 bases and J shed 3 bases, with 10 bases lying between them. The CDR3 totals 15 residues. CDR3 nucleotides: TGTGCCAGCAGCGTAGACAGTCATGGTGGAAACACCATATATTTT. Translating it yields CASSVDSHGGNTIYF.

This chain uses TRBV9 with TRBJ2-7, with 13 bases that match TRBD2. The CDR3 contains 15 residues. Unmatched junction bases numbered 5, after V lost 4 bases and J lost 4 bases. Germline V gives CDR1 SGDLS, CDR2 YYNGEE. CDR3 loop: CASSPRTSGRYEQYF. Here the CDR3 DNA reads TGTGCCAGCAGCCCCCGGACTAGCGGGAGATACGAGCAGTACTTC.

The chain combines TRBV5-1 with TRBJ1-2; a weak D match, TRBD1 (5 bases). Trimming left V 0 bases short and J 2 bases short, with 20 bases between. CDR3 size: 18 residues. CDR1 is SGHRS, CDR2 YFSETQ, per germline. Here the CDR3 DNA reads TGCGCCAGCAGCTTGGCCTTGGAGGGGAGAAGCGCGAACTATGGCTACACCTTC. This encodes CASSLALEGRSANYGYTF.

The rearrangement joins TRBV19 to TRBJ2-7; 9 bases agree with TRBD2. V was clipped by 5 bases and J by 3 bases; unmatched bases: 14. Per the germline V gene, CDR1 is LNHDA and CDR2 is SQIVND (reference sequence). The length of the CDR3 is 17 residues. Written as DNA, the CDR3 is TGTGCCAGTAGTGGAGACTTCGCGGGAGGGCAGGTCTACGAGCAGTACTTC. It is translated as CASSGDFAGGQVYEQYF.

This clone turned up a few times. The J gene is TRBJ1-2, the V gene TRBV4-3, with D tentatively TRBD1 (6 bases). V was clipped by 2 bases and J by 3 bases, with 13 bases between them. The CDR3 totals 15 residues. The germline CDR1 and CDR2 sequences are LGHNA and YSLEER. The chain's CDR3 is CASSQISGVYYGYTF. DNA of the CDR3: TGCGCCAGCAGCCAAATCTCAGGGGTCTACTATGGCTACACCTTC.

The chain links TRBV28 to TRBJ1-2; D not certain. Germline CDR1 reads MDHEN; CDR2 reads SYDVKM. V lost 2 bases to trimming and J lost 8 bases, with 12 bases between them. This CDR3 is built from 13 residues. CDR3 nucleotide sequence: TGTGCCAGCAGTTTAAGGGAGTCTGGCGGCTACACCTTC. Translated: CASSLRESGGYTF.

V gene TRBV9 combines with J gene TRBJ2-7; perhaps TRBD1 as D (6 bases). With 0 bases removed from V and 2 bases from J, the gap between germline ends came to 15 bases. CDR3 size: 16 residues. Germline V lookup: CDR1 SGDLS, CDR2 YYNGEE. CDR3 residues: CASSVEGGQGTYEQYF. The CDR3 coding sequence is TGTGCCAGCAGCGTAGAAGGGGGACAAGGAACCTACGAGCAGTACTTC.

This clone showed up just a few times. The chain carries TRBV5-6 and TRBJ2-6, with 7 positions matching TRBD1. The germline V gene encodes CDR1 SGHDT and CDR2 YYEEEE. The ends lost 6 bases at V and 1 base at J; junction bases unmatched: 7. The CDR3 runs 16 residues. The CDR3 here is CASTEMTGSGANVLTF. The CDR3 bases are TGTGCCAGCACCGAGATGACAGGGTCTGGGGCCAACGTCCTGACTTTC.

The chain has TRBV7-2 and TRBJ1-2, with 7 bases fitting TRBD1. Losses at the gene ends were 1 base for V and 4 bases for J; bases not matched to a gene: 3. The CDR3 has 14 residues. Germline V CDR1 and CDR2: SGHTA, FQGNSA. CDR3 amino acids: CASSLGQGSYGYTF. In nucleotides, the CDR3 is TGTGCCAGCAGCTTAGGACAGGGTTCCTATGGCTACACCTTC. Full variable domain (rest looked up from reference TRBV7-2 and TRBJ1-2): GAGVSQSPSNKVTEKGKDVELRCDPISGHTALYWYRQSLGQGLEFLIYFQGNSAPDKSGLPSDRFSAERTGGSVSTLTIQRTQQEDSAVYLCASSLGQGSYGYTFGSGTRLTVV.

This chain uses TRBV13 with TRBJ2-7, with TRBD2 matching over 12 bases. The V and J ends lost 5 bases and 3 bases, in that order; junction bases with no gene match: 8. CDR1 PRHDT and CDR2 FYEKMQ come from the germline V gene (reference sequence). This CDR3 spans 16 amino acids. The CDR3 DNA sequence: TGTGCCAGCAGCATCGGGACTAGCGGGTCATTCTACGAGCAGTACTTC. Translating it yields CASSIGTSGSFYEQYF.

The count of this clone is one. This CDR3 is CASSLSSIRETQYF. CDR3 coding DNA: TGTGCCAGCAGTTTATCAAGTATCCGTGAGACCCAGTACTTC. The genes are TRBV27 and TRBJ2-5; D remains unclear. Germline assignment: CDR1 MNHEY and CDR2 SMNVEV (reference sequence). V shed 0 bases and J shed 5 bases, with 10 bases lying between them. The CDR3 covers 14 residues.

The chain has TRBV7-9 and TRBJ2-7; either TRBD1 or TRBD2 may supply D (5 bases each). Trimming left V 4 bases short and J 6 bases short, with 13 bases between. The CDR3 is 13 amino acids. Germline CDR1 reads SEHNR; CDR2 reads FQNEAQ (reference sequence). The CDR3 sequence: CASSYRGETEQYF. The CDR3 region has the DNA TGTGCCAGCAGCTATAGGGGAGAAACCGAGCAGTACTTC.

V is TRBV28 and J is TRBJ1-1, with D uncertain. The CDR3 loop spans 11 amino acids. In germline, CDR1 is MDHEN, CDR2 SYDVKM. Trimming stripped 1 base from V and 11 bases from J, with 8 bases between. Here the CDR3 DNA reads TGTGCCAGCAGTTTATCGGTTCAGGCTTTCTTT. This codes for CASSLSVQAFF.

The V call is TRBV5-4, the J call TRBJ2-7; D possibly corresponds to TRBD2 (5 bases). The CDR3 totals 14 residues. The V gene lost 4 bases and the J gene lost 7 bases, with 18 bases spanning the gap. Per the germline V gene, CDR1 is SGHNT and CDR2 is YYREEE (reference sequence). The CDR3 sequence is CASSLLTFTGEQYF. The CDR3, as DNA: TGTGCCAGCAGCCTACTGACTTTTACGGGGGAGCAGTACTTC.

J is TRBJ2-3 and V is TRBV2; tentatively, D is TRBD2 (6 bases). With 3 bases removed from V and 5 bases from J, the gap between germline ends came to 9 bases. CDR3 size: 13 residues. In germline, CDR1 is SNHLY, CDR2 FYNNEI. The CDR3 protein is CASSDPAGDTQYF. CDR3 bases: TGTGCCAGCAGTGACCCAGCGGGAGATACGCAGTATTTT.

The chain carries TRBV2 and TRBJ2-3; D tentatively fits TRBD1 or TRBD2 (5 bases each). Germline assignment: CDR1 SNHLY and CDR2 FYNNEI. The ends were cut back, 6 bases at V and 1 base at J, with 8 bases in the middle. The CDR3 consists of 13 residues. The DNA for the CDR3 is TGTGCCAGCAGCCTGGGGGGCACAGATACGCAGTATTTT. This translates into CASSLGGTDTQYF. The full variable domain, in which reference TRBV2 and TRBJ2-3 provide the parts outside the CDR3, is EPEVTQTPSHQVTQMGQEVILRCVPISNHLYFYWYRQILGQKVEFLVSFYNNEISEKSEIFDDQFSVERPDGSNFTLKIRSTKLEDSAMYFCASSLGGTDTQYFGPGTRLTVL.